This T cell receptor (beta chain) comes out of a study of Graves' ophthalmopathy and Graves' hyperthyroidism. Study observations and caveats: The model predicted ophthalmopathy progression with 60% to 71% sensitivity and approximately 72% specificity. Blood was where most expanded thyroid clonotypes above 0.001 frequency also turned up.

Additional autoimmune diseases, uncontrolled infections, pregnancy or lactation disqualified patients. Orbital computed tomography, together with clinical symptoms, serum thyroxine, TRAb and thyroid ultrasound, was used for diagnosis. The germline CDR1 and CDR2 sequences are MGHDK and SYGVNS. The CDR3 is 15 residues long. Amplification of the TCR beta CDR3 regions used RNA transcripts (as template). The first-round RT-PCR employed HTBI primers together with the Qiagen OneStep RT-PCR kit. A multiplex PCR was then performed as the second round. MiXCR, applied by TCRdb to the multiplex PCR reads, yields one record per CDR3 protein. The sample lists around 1.1 million distinct CDR3 sequences, 36% occurring once. In the case of this clonotype: Its specificity is unknown. At one of its ends the junction is not consistent with the germline gene, which may arise from a read error.

The clonotype was recovered from an adult man with Graves' hyperthyroidism. Sequencing was done on a sample of peripheral blood or thyroid tissue (not recorded which). The chain uses TRBV25-1 and TRBJ2-7; D is undetermined. The CDR3 loop is CAISASRLQAYEQYF. The CDR3 region has the DNA TGTGCCATCAGTGCCTCGAGACTCCAGGCCTACGAGCAGTACTTC.